This T cell receptor beta chain stems from a study of somatic mutations in cytotoxic T cells in rheumatoid arthritis. About the research overall: Nearly 100% purity was obtained when some V beta antibody-stained T-cell populations were flow-sorted; these included V beta1+ cells sequenced for TCRB. Study conclusions and caveats: Clonality of CD8+ cells rose with age in rheumatoid arthritis patients but not healthy controls. Among rheumatoid arthritis patients, TRBV07 appeared slightly underrepresented, and this finding was left without any adjustment for multiple comparisons. Neither rheumatoid arthritis patients nor age-matched healthy controls had significantly different CD8+ T-cell clonality from the other group.

Of note for this clone: What it binds is not known.

CDR3 length: 14 amino acids. V was clipped by 6 bases and J by 3 bases, with 15 bases between them. Germline V gives CDR1 SEHNR, CDR2 FQNEAQ (reference sequence). Sequencing used immunoSEQ multiplex PCR; TCRdb keeps in-frame clones, though not all of them. The repertoire includes 15,000 to 20,000 clones, approximately 79% of them detected once, and under 25% sits in the top ten. The chain combines TRBV7-9 with TRBJ2-7; either TRBD1 or TRBD2 may supply D (6 bases each). The source is an adult with rheumatoid arthritis. Sequencing was performed on CD8+ T cells sorted from blood. The CDR3 protein is CASSSLRGDYEQYF. DNA of the CDR3: TGTGCCAGCAGTTCTTTGAGGGGGGACTACGAGCAGTACTTC.